The 2 T cell receptor beta chains in this list originate from one sample, sequenced in a study of identical twins. TCRdb re-analysed the 5' RACE reads in MiXCR, keeping a single row per CDR3 protein. This repertoire shows some 300,000 distinct CDR3 sequences, 9% to 15% found once; its top ten account for just over 7%. This sample also belongs to another study, concerning yellow fever vaccine responses in identical twins.

Sequencing was carried out using CD8+ T cells sorted from blood. These receptors were taken from a woman under 30 in good health.

V is TRBV2 and J is TRBJ2-7, with TRBD2 identical over 8 bases. CDR3 length: 16 residues. With 4 bases clipped from V and 0 bases from J, the junction kept 8 bases outside the gene matches. Germline CDR1 reads SNHLY; CDR2 reads FYNNEI. CDR3 sequence: CASSVELAGPSYEQYF. The CDR3 DNA is TGTGCCAGCAGTGTCGAGCTAGCGGGCCCCTCCTACGAGCAGTACTTC. Filled out from reference TRBV2 and TRBJ2-7, the complete variable domain reads EPEVTQTPSHQVTQMGQEVILRCVPISNHLYFYWYRQILGQKVEFLVSFYNNEISEKSEIFDDQFSVERPDGSNFTLKIRSTKLEDSAMYFCASSVELAGPSYEQYFGPGTRLTVT.

In the case of this clonotype: Germline is not matched at one junction end, which may reflect a read error. This CDR3 is CAGENTGEPFF. CDR3 coding DNA: TGTGCCGGGGAGAACACCGGGGAGCCGTTTTTT. This chain links TRBV2 with TRBJ2-2; possible D gene TRBD2, 5 bases. Per germline, CDR1 SNHLY and CDR2 FYNNEI. The CDR3 runs to 11 residues.